This T cell receptor (beta chain) was observed in a study of blood T cell repertoires in COVID-19. Study-level background: Some COVID-19 samples were acute and others convalescent; all came from the United States, Italy and Spain.

The CDR3 covers 15 residues. Germline V gives CDR1 MNHEY, CDR2 SMNVEV (reference sequence). Trimming took 5 bases from V and 8 from J; bases not matched to a gene: 9. TCRdb's table, derived via immunoSEQ multiplex PCR, lists solely in-frame clones and lacks some. The repertoire holds approximately 150,000 clones, with around three quarters as singletons. V and J are TRBV27 and TRBJ1-6; 7 nucleotides agree with TRBD1. The sample comprised PBMCs or T cells enriched from blood (not recorded which). The origin of this receptor is a woman in her sixties or seventies in a cohort exposed to, infected with or recovered from COVID-19 (not recorded which). Here the CDR3 reads CASSLKQGTHSPLHF. The CDR3 DNA reads as TGTGCCAGCAGTCTAAAACAGGGGACTCATTCACCCCTCCACTTT.